This TCR beta chain was retrieved from a study of T cell responses to AZD1222 COVID-19 vaccine. Pooled together were second doses at about 4 or about 12 weeks. Trimming cost V 1 base and J 8 bases; bases outside gene matches: 16. This CDR3 contains 18 residues. Germline V lookup: CDR1 LGHNA, CDR2 YNFKEQ. Clones were read by immunoSEQ multiplex PCR, and TCRdb kept only the in-frame ones, dropping some. Of some 250,000 clones listed, 90% to 95% are singletons. The clonotype was recovered from an adult who received the AZD1222 COVID-19 vaccine. The input for sequencing was peripheral blood, taken 28 days after the second AZD1222 dose. The gene calls are TRBV4-2 and TRBJ2-1, with 8 bases that match TRBD2. CDR3 sequence: CASSQAFGRGTGAHEQFF. The CDR3 DNA reads as TGTGCCAGCAGCCAAGCTTTCGGGAGGGGTACCGGGGCACATGAGCAGTTCTTC.